The entry below gives a single T cell receptor beta chain sequence along with its context. It lacks a known antigen. No much larger clone is present one base from it, and per-base qualities are unavailable. The data derive from a study of graft-versus-host responses after intestinal transplantation (dated by TCRdb to 2020 to 2022). Turning to the overall study: The transplants that recipients got were multivisceral, liver-intestinal, or isolated intestinal. Every recipient was given anti-thymocyte globulin induction, then maintenance tacrolimus and steroids for roughly 3 years. After intestinal transplantation, graft-versus-host and host-versus-graft alloreactive T cell clones in the graft, circulation and bone marrow were tracked using bulk TCR-beta CDR3 sequencing. To identify alloreactive clones, pre-transplant mixed lymphocyte reaction products were sequenced and compared with unstimulated pre-transplant donor and recipient T cells. Of the 20 to 30 intestinal transplant recipients enrolled in the cohort, one of whom was a retransplant, a few patients without pretransplant specimens were excluded. A peak of at least 4% donor T cells among recipient peripheral blood mononuclear cells was the definition used for donor T cell macrochimerism. Instead of going to the commercial service, samples from a few later patients were sequenced in-house on an Illumina MiSeq and processed with MiXCR. General findings and caveats noted by the study authors: GvH clones were found in recipient bone marrow, and some of the GvH clones appeared earlier in ileal mucosa or blood, which is consistent with an intestinal mucosal origin. Peak levels of circulating GvH clones were associated with declines in HvG clones early after transplant. The conclusions were limited by the relatively low number and heterogeneity of the intestinal transplant patients. In the allografts of patients with donor T cell macrochimerism, GvH to HvG T cell clonal ratios were high.

The sample's time point label is to be understood as: cells obtained before transplantation from donor or recipient. CD3+CD4+ and CD3+CD8+ populations were FACS-sorted from unstimulated pre-transplant donor and recipient cells taken from spleen or lymph nodes. The library came from the immunoSEQ multiplex PCR assay. For most patients, genomic DNA was isolated with the Qiagen DNeasy Blood and Tissue Kit and shipped frozen to Adaptive Biotechnologies for TCR sequencing. High-throughput TCR-beta CDR3 sequencing of genomic DNA from most patients was performed by Adaptive Biotechnologies. Per the authors' processing: Adaptive's ImmunoSEQ software supplied the TCR sequencing data for roughly 17 patients, while MiXCR and VDJtools were used to process a few other patients. To correct CD4 versus CD8 sorting errors, sequences present in both subsets at a frequency ratio below 5:1 were removed. CDR3 nucleotide sequences shared between donor and recipient were removed because their origin could not be assigned. Alloreactive clones required at least 2-fold expansion over unstimulated cells and minimum CFSE-low frequency of 0.002% (template counts) or 0.001% (read counts). A clone was considered mappable if detected in the sequenced pre-transplant spleen, lymph node, or MLR CFSE-low populations of the donor or recipient. The cumulative frequency of alloreactive clones was calculated as a percentage of all sequences, weighted by copy number. Entries here come from immuneACCESS through TCRdb and include only in-frame sequences with V and J called. Some clones fail to appear in such tables; in the studies checked, an unresolved V gene covers under half of the shortfall, and the cause of the remainder is unknown. The V and J calls and clone size were taken over from that table, and D and trimming were inferred from the DNA. This sample is represented by more than 70,000 clones; 90% of them were singletons. The ten most abundant clones make up nearly 0.11% of the sample.

As encoded in the germline V gene, CDR1 is MNHEY while CDR2 is SVGAGI. The CDR3, from cysteine to phenylalanine, totals 13 residues. The read is trimmed to its CDR3 DNA, 39 bases read in frame from base 1. A distance of 14 bases separates the germline ends of V and J, which lose 4 bases and 8 bases respectively. This clonotype was obtained from a human donor who received an intestinal transplant. The chain employs TRBV6-5 and TRBJ1-2, with a weak D call of TRBD1 (6 bases match). The specimen comprised unstimulated CD4+ T cells sorted from spleen or lymph node cells, sampled before intestinal transplant. The nucleotide sequence reads TGTGCCAGCAGTTCCCCCCAGGGGCCCGGCTACACCTTC. The translation is CASSSPQGPGYTF.